The clone carrying this TCR beta chain was counted between two and nine times. The entry originates in a study of blood T cell repertoires in COVID-19. Study-level background: Sites in the United States, Italy and Spain provided acute and convalescent COVID-19 samples. The cDNA or gDNA used as material had been derived from T cells, B-cell-depleted T cells, or PBMCs.

Germline-derived CDR1 and CDR2 are KGHSH and LQKENI. V was trimmed by 2 bases and J by 7 bases, leaving 9 bases between them. The length of the CDR3 is 13 residues. Source study methods: Reference gene primers were amplified, and this amplification served to estimate nucleated cell counts. Libraries were prepared by immunoSEQ multiplex PCR; TCRdb keeps only in-frame clonotypes and omits some of them. D and trimming come from the DNA, and the V and J calls and clone size come from that table. The profile shows 170,000 or so clones, approximately 86% of them singletons. The chain employs TRBV18 and TRBJ2-1; D may be TRBD2 (5 bases). This TCR was sampled from a man in his fifties or sixties with active or convalescent COVID-19. Sequencing was carried out using peripheral blood. The CDR3 sequence: CASSPLSGNEQFF. The CDR3, as DNA: TGTGCCAGCTCACCATTATCGGGGAATGAGCAGTTCTTC. The whole variable domain, remainder taken from reference TRBV18 and TRBJ2-1, is NAGVMQNPRHLVRRRGQEARLRCSPMKGHSHVYWYRQLPEEGLKFMVYLQKENIIDESGMPKERFSAEFPKEGPSILRIQQVVRGDSAAYFCASSPLSGNEQFFGPGTRLTVL.